This paragraph covers one TCR beta chain sequence. Its antigen is currently not known. The input lacks base qualities; no much larger clone sits a single base away. The entry originates in a study of shared clonotypes between healthy human individuals (dated by TCRdb to between 2020 and 2021). The study in broad terms: Two women and a few men aged 18 to 49 years were included in the cohort. Between about 0.85 and 9.5 billion PBMCs per donor were obtained by leukapheresis. Per donor, three plates each were used for CD4 naive and CD4 memory, two for CD8 naive, and one for CD8 memory. The study deeply sequenced blood TCR repertoires of roughly five healthy adults to estimate repertoire size and the extent of clonotype sharing between individuals. To increase sequencing depth and limit assay-specific biases, TCR repertoire library preparation and sequencing were carried out by different laboratories using diverse techniques.

Healthy HIV-negative adults with no recently reported acute infections or vaccinations were included as donors. All donors were Caucasian adults living in Nashville, Tennessee, USA. Magnetic negative selection was used to enrich CD4+ T cells, after which naive cells were positively selected on CD45RA and the negative fraction became the memory subset. Blood was obtained by leukapheresis, after which PBMCs were separated by Ficoll-Histopaque density gradient centrifugation and cryopreserved in liquid nitrogen vapor phase. Purity and quantity of every magnetically sorted T cell population were checked by analytical flow cytometry. From each sorted fraction, genomic DNA was isolated and quantified by UV absorbance on a Nanodrop 2000c. Overall study outcomes, separate from this receptor: The genetic and exposure-history diversity represented was limited by the small number of donors. Clonotypes shared by all four sorted-subset donors showed higher generation probabilities than non-shared clonotypes. Sampling was restricted to blood, and TCR repertoires in tissue are likely to differ from TCR repertoires in blood. Even with the large sequencing depth, rarefaction of the sorted-subset datasets indicated that sequencing was incomplete. Based on pairwise subsampling, the degree of clonotype sharing among donors was expected to be affected by sequencing depth. Sharing across a few donors was observed for 5% to 6.5% of naive CD4, 3% to 3.5% of naive CD8, over 2% of memory CD4, and about 0.38% of memory CD8 clonotypes. Naive subsets generally had larger estimated clonotype richness than memory subsets.

Reading the germline V gene (reference sequence) gives CDR1 LNHDA and CDR2 SQIVND. From the cysteine through the phenylalanine, the CDR3 covers 14 amino acids. The sequence is cut down to CDR3 DNA, 42 bases in frame from base 1. V gives up 5 bases and J gives up 1 base, and the segment between their germline ends measures 11 bases. Using the deep immunoSEQ assay, multiplex PCR amplified TCR CDR3 regions from genomic DNA. Extracted genomic DNA from each cell subset was distributed evenly across all wells of several immunoSEQ 96-well plates, and each plate was treated as a replicate. For sorted subsets, 200 to 250 ng of genomic DNA, equivalent to some 30,000 T cell genomes, went into each replicate PCR. Purified libraries were quantified with a Qubit 3.0 fluorometer, sized on a Bioanalyzer 2100, and re-quantified with the KAPA Library Quantification kit. Each immunoSEQ 96-well plate was sequenced on its own single-read 150-cycle Illumina NextSeq 550 flow cell. As for how the authors treated the data: Because the immunoSEQ output held only junctional sequences and lacked quality scores, the filtering could not match the filtering applied to full-length reads. Sequences were annotated with PyIR, a Python wrapper for IgBLAST v1.9, using IMGT germline references to assign V/J genes and CDR3. Reads were filtered out if the reads had weak V/J assignments (E-value above 1e-6), no CDR3, stop codons, out-of-frame junctions, or ambiguous translated residues. V3J clonotypes were defined as sequences sharing an identical inferred V gene, J gene, and CDR3 amino acid sequence. The percentage overlap between two repertoires was calculated by dividing the number of shared unique clonotypes by the size of the smaller repertoire. Three approaches were used to assess repertoire richness: RTK rarefaction, the Chao1 estimator, and Recon v2.1 estimates of unobserved clonotypes. OLGA was used to compute generation probabilities for all TCRbeta clonotypes that the gDNA method yielded from a few donors. TCRdb retrieved this table from immuneACCESS and kept in-frame rearrangements only. Not all clones are present; in checked studies, unresolved V genes account for under half, and no reason is known for the remainder. D and trimming come from the DNA, and the V and J calls and clone size come from that table. In all, the sample holds millions of clones, and about 95% of those were seen once. The ten largest clones add up to 0.1% to 0.15% of the sample.

The sample consisted of naive CD4+ T cells sorted from blood. The sample's cell subset or site, from its label and the paper: CD45RA+ positively selected. This chain is built from TRBV19 and TRBJ2-5; the D region possibly corresponds to TRBD1 (5 bases align). This receptor was obtained from a man aged 18 to 35 in good health. The DNA reads TGTGCCAGTAGTCACCTTGGGGCCCAAGAGACCCAGTACTTC. Translation gives CASSHLGAQETQYF.